What follows are 21 T cell receptor beta chains derived from one specimen sequenced in a study of T cell repertoires in cytomegalovirus infection. Via MiXCR, TCRdb re-called the reads, giving one row per CDR3 protein. The table shows around 170,000 distinct CDR3 sequences, with roughly an eighth occurring only once. Sequenced input: PBMCs. The receptors derive from a human donor in good health (CMV status not recorded). Some clones in this sample may be carry-over from other donors' samples.

This clonotype came up once. Just one base apart from a much larger clone, this may be a read error. The V gene is TRBV7-8, the J gene TRBJ1-1; a weak D match, TRBD1 (5 bases). Germline lookup yields CDR1 SGHVS and CDR2 FQNEAQ. This CDR3 region has 15 residues. CDR3 amino acids: CTSSLGVGVGAEAFF. In DNA form, the CDR3 reads TGTACCAGCAGCTTAGGAGTTGGGGTAGGGGCTGAAGCTTTCTTT.

In this sample, this clonotype turned up many times. V is TRBV28 and J is TRBJ2-7; unclear D gene. V was trimmed by 3 bases and J by 3 bases, leaving 12 bases between them. There are 14 residues in the CDR3. The V gene's germline CDR1 is MDHEN and CDR2 SYDVKM. The CDR3 nucleotides read TGTGCCAGCAGTTTGGAATTACAAATCTACGAGCAGTACTTC. Protein: CASSLELQIYEQYF.

This clonotype was found a few times. The gene calls are TRBV27 and TRBJ1-5; TRBD1 agrees at 8 bases. The CDR3 is 15 amino acids. Germline CDR1 and CDR2: MNHEY and SMNVEV (reference sequence). Losses at the gene ends were 5 bases for V and 2 bases for J; bases not matched to a gene: 5. CDR3 coding DNA: TGTGCCAGCAGTGGACAGGGAAGTGGCAATCAGCCCCAGCATTTT. It translates to CASSGQGSGNQPQHF.

The table lists this clonotype with many counts. V and J are TRBV6-2 or TRBV6-3 and TRBJ1-1, with TRBD1 identical over 8 bases. The CDR3 is made up of 14 amino acids. The V and J ends lost 6 bases and 2 bases, in that order; junction bases with no gene match: 5. Per germline, CDR1 MNHEY and CDR2 SVGEGT. Here the CDR3 DNA reads TGTGCCAGCAGACACACAGGGGGTAACACTGAAGCTTTCTTT. Its protein is CASRHTGGNTEAFF.

This clonotype was observed a handful of times. The chain carries TRBV20-1 and TRBJ2-3; D not certain. Germline CDR1 reads DFQATT; CDR2 reads SNEGSKA (reference sequence). Trimming left V 5 bases short and J 10 bases short, with 13 bases between. CDR3 size: 11 residues. This CDR3 is CSAGEVWSQYF. CDR3 in DNA: TGCAGTGCTGGGGAAGTGTGGTCGCAGTATTTT.

The J gene is TRBJ1-1, the V gene TRBV12-5; D not resolved. Trimming removed 6 bases from V and 2 bases from J, with 7 bases in between. The CDR3 length is 12 residues. CDR1 LGHNT and CDR2 FRNRAP come from the germline V gene. This chain's CDR3 is CASGVGNTEAFF. CDR3 in DNA: TGTGCTAGTGGAGTGGGTAACACTGAAGCTTTCTTT.

This clonotype showed up many times. CDR3 sequence reads: CASSFGTGGPDTQYF. Written as DNA, the CDR3 is TGTGCCAGCAGTTTTGGGACAGGGGGACCAGATACGCAGTATTTT. V gene TRBV28 combines with J gene TRBJ2-3, with TRBD1 matching 11 bases. Unmatched junction bases numbered 3, after V lost 3 bases and J lost 4 bases. In germline, CDR1 is MDHEN, CDR2 SYDVKM. CDR3 length: 15 amino acids.

This clonotype appeared many times. The chain combines TRBV24-1 with TRBJ2-5; 15 bases align to TRBD2. After removal of 3 bases from V and 5 bases from J, the junction contained 3 bases not matched to a gene. Germline V CDR1 and CDR2: KGHDR, SFDVKD. This CDR3 spans 16 amino acids. For the CDR3, the DNA is TGTGCCACCAGTGATGGGGGGACTAGCGGGAGGGAGACCCAGTACTTC. This translates into CATSDGGTSGRETQYF.

The CDR3 DNA reads TGCAGTGCTAGCAGGGAAAGCAATCAGCCCCAGCATTTT. Protein product: CSASRESNQPQHF. The chain couples TRBV20-1 to TRBJ1-5; tentative D call: TRBD1 (5 bases). V was cut by 3 bases and J by 1 base, with 7 bases left in between. Germline V CDR1 and CDR2: DFQATT, SNEGSKA (reference sequence). The CDR3 is 13 residues long.

This chain's CDR3 is CASSLRLEAFF. The CDR3 bases are TGTGCCAGCAGCTTAAGGCTGGAGGCTTTCTTT. The chain carries TRBV11-2 and TRBJ1-1; D uncertain. The V gene's germline CDR1 is SGHAT and CDR2 FQNNGV. Trimming pared 2 bases from V and 11 bases from J, leaving 9 bases between. CDR3 size: 11 residues. The whole variable domain, remainder taken from reference TRBV11-2 and TRBJ1-1, is EAGVAQSPRYKIIEKRQSVAFWCNPISGHATLYWYQQILGQGPKLLIQFQNNGVVDDSQLPKDRFSAERLKGVDSTLKIQPAKLEDSAVYLCASSLRLEAFFGQGTRLTVV.

This clonotype has at least ten counts. The chain has TRBV19 and TRBJ1-5; D is uncertain. V lost 5 bases, J lost 3 bases, and 11 bases lay in between. The CDR3 loop spans 14 amino acids. Germline V lookup: CDR1 LNHDA, CDR2 SQIVND (reference sequence). This chain's CDR3 is CASSWTAFNQPQHF. DNA of the CDR3: TGTGCCAGTAGTTGGACGGCCTTCAATCAGCCCCAGCATTTT.

This clonotype turned up a few times. This chain uses TRBV28 with TRBJ2-2; D remains unclear. The CDR3 consists of 18 residues. V lost 1 base and J lost 1, with 16 bases in between. Per the germline V gene, CDR1 is MDHEN and CDR2 is SYDVKM. The CDR3 loop reads CASSLSRWGNLNTGELFF. CDR3 nucleotide sequence: TGTGCCAGCAGTTTATCCCGGTGGGGAAACTTGAACACCGGGGAGCTGTTTTTT.

V is TRBV29-1 and J is TRBJ2-3, with D hard to call. CDR3 length equals 15 residues. The germline CDR1 and CDR2 sequences are SQVTM and ANQGSEA. V shed 0 bases and J shed 2 bases, with 12 bases lying between them. DNA of the CDR3: TGCAGCGTTGAAGAAGGCCGGCGAGACACAGATACGCAGTATTTT. Protein: CSVEEGRRDTDTQYF.

The table lists this clonotype with many counts. The chain links TRBV6-5 to TRBJ1-1, with D unclear. V was pared by 4 bases and J by 4 bases, with 10 bases between. Germline CDR1 MNHEY, CDR2 SVGAGI. The CDR3 is 13 residues long. The CDR3 reads CASSSLPFTEAFF. For the CDR3, the DNA is TGTGCCAGCAGTTCTCTCCCCTTCACTGAAGCTTTCTTT.

There are many counts of this clonotype. The rearrangement joins TRBV2 to TRBJ2-2; unclear D gene. This CDR3 region has 13 residues. The V end was cut by 6 bases, the J end by 1 base, with 6 bases between. CDR1 SNHLY and CDR2 FYNNEI come from the germline V gene. Here the CDR3 reads CASRTENTGELFF. CDR3 in DNA: TGTGCCAGCAGGACTGAGAACACCGGGGAGCTGTTTTTT.

In this sample, this clonotype turned up many times. The chain couples TRBV7-2 to TRBJ2-5; D unresolved. In germline, CDR1 is SGHTA, CDR2 FQGNSA. V lost 2 bases, J lost 5 bases, and 9 bases lay in between. This CDR3 has 13 residues. The CDR3 DNA reads as TGTGCCAGCAGCTTACCCTTTCGCGAGACCCAGTACTTC. Encoded protein: CASSLPFRETQYF.

The chain combines TRBV7-9 with TRBJ2-7, with 7 bases aligning to TRBD1. The CDR3 consists of 13 residues. Germline CDR1 and CDR2: SEHNR and FQNEAQ (reference sequence). V shed 1 base, J shed 4 bases, and the junction held 1 base outside the gene matches. The CDR3 sequence: CASSLEGAYEQYF. DNA of the CDR3: TGTGCCAGCAGCTTAGAGGGGGCGTACGAGCAGTACTTC.

In this sample, this clonotype turned up once. Being one base from a much bigger clone, this may be a read error. J is TRBJ1-6 and V is TRBV7-9; 7 nucleotides agree with TRBD1. CDR3 length: 14 amino acids. The V and J ends lost 1 base and 15 bases, in that order; junction bases with no gene match: 9. Germline assignment: CDR1 SEHNR and CDR2 FQNEAQ (reference sequence). CDR3 loop: CASSLGGTADHLHF. The CDR3 nucleotides read TGTGCCAGCAGCTTAGGAGGGACAGCAGACCACCTCCACTTT. Filled out from reference TRBV7-9 and TRBJ1-6, the complete variable domain reads DTGVSQNPRHKITKRGQNVTFRCDPISEHNRLYWYRQTLGQGPEFLTYFQNEAQLEKSRLLSDRFSAERPKGSFSTLEIQRTEQGDSAMYLCASSLGGTADHLHFGNGTRLTVT.

The gene calls are TRBV14 and TRBJ1-2; perhaps TRBD1 as D (6 bases). This CDR3 has 14 residues. Germline CDR1 is SGHDN and CDR2 is FVKESK. Trimming pared 0 bases from V and 8 bases from J, leaving 13 bases between. The CDR3 nucleotides are TGTGCCAGCAGCCAAGATAGGAGGGGGGGAGGCTACACCTTC. Protein: CASSQDRRGGGYTF.

This sequence joins TRBV18 and TRBJ1-5, with D unresolved. The V gene's germline CDR1 is KGHSH and CDR2 LQKENI. Trimming pared 4 bases from V and 1 base from J, leaving 11 bases between. This CDR3 spans 15 amino acids. The CDR3 region has the DNA TGTGCCAGCTCACAAGGAACGGGGAGCAATCAGCCCCAGCATTTT. This codes for CASSQGTGSNQPQHF.

This clonotype was detected only a few times. The chain uses TRBV14 and TRBJ1-1; maybe TRBD1 (6 bases). With 1 base removed from V and 3 bases from J, the gap between germline ends came to 12 bases. The CDR3 is made up of 15 amino acids. The germline CDR1 and CDR2 sequences are SGHDN and FVKESK. Written as DNA, the CDR3 is TGTGCCAGCAGCCAAGGGGTCAGGGGAGACACTGAAGCTTTCTTT. Encoded protein: CASSQGVRGDTEAFF. The variable domain in full, completed from reference TRBV14 and TRBJ1-1, reads EAGVTQFPSHSVIEKGQTVTLRCDPISGHDNLYWYRRVMGKEIKFLLHFVKESKQDESGMPNNRFLAERTGGTYSTLKVQPAELEDSGVYFCASSQGVRGDTEAFFGQGTRLTVV.